This TCR beta chain was profiled in a study of blood T cell repertoires in COVID-19 (TCRdb year 2020). Broadly, across the study: Collaborator samples came from the United States, Italy and Spain and covered acute and convalescent phases of COVID-19. The prospective study material was composed of cDNA or gDNA derived from T cells, B-cell-depleted T cells, or PBMCs. Deeply sampled blood TCRbeta repertoires from subjects exposed to, actively infected with, or recovered from COVID-19 were included in the dataset. The repertoires were made available in a free public database intended to serve as a resource for research on the immune response to SARS-CoV-2. The samples were drawn from the first 160 participants of the ongoing ImmuneRACE study and from 950 to 1,500 subjects provided by 6 global collaborators. Nearly every sample came with metadata listing a de-identified subject ID, COVID-19 status, age in years and sex. Where available, HLA class I and class II types were taken from metadata supplied by the sample provider and were not determined by assay-based typing.

TCRbeta CDR3 regions were amplified from genomic DNA by means of the immunoSEQ Assay, a bias-controlled multiplex PCR. On the study's bioinformatics: Nucleated cell counts per sample were estimated from amplification of reference gene primers within the assay. To quantify the absolute abundance of each unique TCRbeta CDR3 rearrangement, sequence reads were collapsed and filtered. For each sample, productive Simpson clonality was calculated as the square root of Simpson's diversity index across productive rearrangements. The table was pulled from immuneACCESS by TCRdb, which kept in-frame rearrangements only. Such tables lose some clones; where checked, under half of the loss comes from unresolved V genes, and the rest has no known cause. Clonal size and the V and J genes are those of that table, whereas D and trimming came from the DNA. This sample gives 210,000 or so clones in total; 88% of them show up just once. The leading ten clones occupy around 2.8% of the sample.

There are 15 amino acids in the CDR3, from cysteine to phenylalanine inclusive. Only the CDR3 part of the read is kept: 45 bases, read in frame from the first base. The germline V gene sets CDR1 to SGHAT and CDR2 to FQNNGV. Trimming takes 4 bases off V and 4 bases off J; junction bases not matched to a gene: 10. This clone was seen a handful of times. Its antigen is currently not known. Per-base quality was not reported, and no clone a single base away is much larger than it. What the authors observed across the whole study: The amount of clinical and demographic metadata varied by source and participant and was provided uncurated.

Whole blood was collected in K2EDTA tubes by collaborating institutions according to the institutions' own protocols. Collaborator samples were shipped for TCRbeta analysis as frozen whole blood, isolated PBMCs, or DNA extracted from either sample type. The rearranged chain carries TRBV11-2 and TRBJ2-7, with 7 junctional bases fitting TRBD1. The sample comprised peripheral blood. This sequence originates from a woman aged 55-70 years with acute or convalescent COVID-19. The CDR3 protein sequence reads: CASSSPGQRLYEQYF. Here is the DNA: TGTGCCAGCAGCTCCCCGGGACAGAGATTATACGAGCAGTACTTC.